These T cell receptor beta chains were read from a single sample in a study of blood T cell repertoires in COVID-19. TCRdb's table, derived via immunoSEQ multiplex PCR, lists solely in-frame clones and lacks some. The table has 20,000 or so clones, about 88% seen once. The sequenced sample consisted of peripheral blood. The source of these receptors is a man between 65 and 80 years old with acute or convalescent COVID-19. Each CDR3 is given with its conserved first and last residue. The D gene is left open where the match is weak. A row's size may be missing; if present it is once, few, many or a size class.

v_gene	abundance	j_gene	d_gene	CDR3nt	CDR3aa
TRBV5-4	.	TRBJ2-3	TRBD1	TGTGCCAGCAGCTTGGCCACGACAGGGATTCACACAGATACGCAGTATTTT	CASSLATTGIHTDTQYF
TRBV7-2	.	TRBJ2-7	TRBD2	TGTGCCAGCAGCTTAAGCGGGAGGGACGACGAGCAGTACTTC	CASSLSGRDDEQYF
TRBV5-4	once	TRBJ2-7	.	TGTGCCAGCAGCCCTCAGTCCTTAACAGCAGCCCACGAGCAGTACTTC	CASSPQSLTAAHEQYF
TRBV9	.	TRBJ2-1	.	TGTGCCAGCAGCGTAGTAGACAGCAATGAGCAGTTCTTC	CASSVVDSNEQFF
TRBV18	.	TRBJ1-5	.	TGTGCCAGCTCACCACGGCCAGGGGAGTTTCAGCCCCAGCATTTT	CASSPRPGEFQPQHF
TRBV4-2	.	TRBJ1-5	TRBD1	TGTGCCAGCAGCCAAGACCTCGCCAACGCGGACAGGGGGCTCTTCAGTAATCAGCCCCAGCATTTT	CASSQDLANADRGLFSNQPQHF
TRBV2	.	TRBJ1-1	TRBD1	TGTGCCAGCGTACGACAGGGAATGAACACTGAAGCTTTCTTT	CASVRQGMNTEAFF
TRBV9	few	TRBJ1-5	TRBD1	TGTGCCAGCAGCGCAGGACAGGGCTTGTTCCAGCCCCAGCATTTT	CASSAGQGLFQPQHF
TRBV7-2	.	TRBJ2-7	.	TGTGCCAGCAGTTGGACGGGGGCCTACGAGCAGTACTTC	CASSWTGAYEQYF
TRBV12-5	.	TRBJ2-1	TRBD2	TGTGCTAGTGGTTTGGGGACTAGCTCCTACAATGAGCAGTTCTTC	CASGLGTSSYNEQFF
TRBV27	few	TRBJ1-6	.	TGTGCCAGCAGTTTATCGGGAGGGGCACCCCTCCACTTT	CASSLSGGAPLHF
TRBV19	.	TRBJ2-7	TRBD1	TGTGCCAGTAGTAGGACAGGGGCGGCCTACGAGCAGTACTTC	CASSRTGAAYEQYF
TRBV28	.	TRBJ2-7	.	TGTGCCAGCAAAACCGTTGGGGGGAGCTACGAGCAGTACTTC	CASKTVGGSYEQYF
TRBV13	.	TRBJ2-5	TRBD2	TGTGCCAGCAGCTCTGATGCGGGAGGGCCGTTAAAGACCCAGTACTTC	CASSSDAGGPLKTQYF
TRBV6-6	.	TRBJ1-1	.	TGTGCCAGCAGCGGGGGGGGAAACACTGAAGCTTTCTTT	CASSGGGNTEAFF
TRBV9	medium-sized	TRBJ2-5	TRBD2	TGTGCCCGCAGCGGCGGGGGGGGGCCCCAAGAGACCCAGTACTTC	CARSGGGGPQETQYF
TRBV29-1	.	TRBJ2-6	.	TGCAGCGTGGCAGGGTCCTCTGGGGCCAACGTCCTGACTTTC	CSVAGSSGANVLTF
TRBV5-1	.	TRBJ2-1	.	TGCGCCAGCAGCTTGGATGGTGGCGGAAACTCCTACAATGAGCAGTTCTTC	CASSLDGGGNSYNEQFF
TRBV12-5	.	TRBJ2-2	.	TGTGCTAGTGGTTTGGCGTCAGGGGTTATAGGGGAGCTGTTTTTT	CASGLASGVIGELFF
TRBV28	.	TRBJ2-2	TRBD2	TGTGCCAGCAGAAGACTAGCGGGAGACACCGGGGAGCTGTTTTTT	CASRRLAGDTGELFF
TRBV5-8	.	TRBJ2-5	.	TGTGCCAGCACCGTGCGGGGAGGACAGACCCAGTACTTC	CASTVRGGQTQYF
TRBV6-2/TRBV6-3	.	TRBJ2-3	TRBD2	TGTGCCAGCAGTCTACTAGCGGATACGCAGTATTTT	CASSLLADTQYF
TRBV6-5	.	TRBJ2-2	.	TGTGCCAGCAGTTACTCGAGGAAAACCGGGGAGCTGTTTTTT	CASSYSRKTGELFF
TRBV2	.	TRBJ2-7	.	TGTGCCAGCAATCTTCCCGGGAACCCCTTCTCCTACGAGCAGTACTTC	CASNLPGNPFSYEQYF
TRBV19	once	TRBJ1-4	TRBD1	TGTGCCAGTAGTATCCGACAGGGTGACGAAAAACTGTTTTTT	CASSIRQGDEKLFF
TRBV7-9	.	TRBJ2-2	TRBD1	TGTGCCAGCAGCTCCGGGACAGTGAACACCGGGGAGCTGTTTTTT	CASSSGTVNTGELFF
TRBV2	.	TRBJ2-5	.	TGTGCCAGCACCAAGGAGGCCACCCAAGAGACCCAGTACTTC	CASTKEATQETQYF
TRBV5-4	.	TRBJ2-3	.	TGTGCCAGCAGCTTGCAGCAGGGTGGGTCAGATACGCAGTATTTT	CASSLQQGGSDTQYF
TRBV5-5	.	TRBJ2-1	TRBD2	TGTGCCAGCAGCTTTGCAAGCGGGAGTCCCTACAATGAGCAGTTCTTC	CASSFASGSPYNEQFF
TRBV10-3	.	TRBJ1-1	TRBD1	TGTGCCTCCCTGGACAGGGGGCTCAACACTGAAGCTTTCTTT	CASLDRGLNTEAFF
TRBV7-2	.	TRBJ2-7	.	TGTGCCAGCAGCAACCTGGCTAGCTCAGACGTCTACGAGCAGTACTTC	CASSNLASSDVYEQYF
TRBV18	.	TRBJ2-1	TRBD2	TGTGCCAGCTCACCGAGCGGGAGCCGTTACAATGAGCAGTTCTTC	CASSPSGSRYNEQFF
TRBV2	.	TRBJ1-1	.	TGTGCCAGCCTTGAACGGCGGATGAACACTGAAGCTTTCTTT	CASLERRMNTEAFF
TRBV5-1	.	TRBJ2-7	TRBD2	TGCGCCAGCAGACTTACTAGCGGGAGTGTCTACGAGCAGTACTTC	CASRLTSGSVYEQYF
TRBV5-1	once	TRBJ2-5	TRBD2	TGCGCCAGCAGCTTGGACCAAAGCGGGAGAGGGGAGACCCAGTACTTC	CASSLDQSGRGETQYF
TRBV28	.	TRBJ1-5	.	TGTGCCAGCAGCCTGACAGTTAGCAATCAGCCCCAGCATTTT	CASSLTVSNQPQHF
TRBV5-1	.	TRBJ1-3	.	TGCGCCAGCAGCTTGGACGGGGACTCTGGAAACACCATATATTTT	CASSLDGDSGNTIYF
TRBV6-5	.	TRBJ1-5	.	TGTGCCAGCAGGTCGCGACAGGTTGGCAATCAGCCCCAGCATTTT	CASRSRQVGNQPQHF
TRBV28	.	TRBJ2-5	.	TGTGCCAGCAGTTTAATTAGGGGGGGCCGGGAGACCCAGTACTTC	CASSLIRGGRETQYF
TRBV3-1/TRBV3-2	.	TRBJ1-6	.	TGTGCCAGCAGCCTCCATCAAGGGGGGGATTCACCCCTCCACTTT	CASSLHQGGDSPLHF
TRBV7-2	.	TRBJ2-7	.	TGTGCCAGCAGCCCCCTCGGAGGGAACTCCTACGAGCAGTACTTC	CASSPLGGNSYEQYF
TRBV5-5	.	TRBJ2-3	TRBD2	TGTGCCAGCAGCTTAGCCGGGACTAGCTGGAGCACAGATACGCAGTATTTT	CASSLAGTSWSTDTQYF
TRBV3-1/TRBV3-2	few	TRBJ2-7	.	TGTGCCAGCAGACGACAGGATAGCTCCTACGAGCAGTACTTC	CASRRQDSSYEQYF
TRBV2	.	TRBJ2-7	TRBD2	TGTGCCAGCGAAGCGGGAGGGCCCTACGAGCAGTACTTC	CASEAGGPYEQYF
TRBV18	.	TRBJ2-2	.	TGTGCCAGCTCACCTTCGACACCCCGTACAAGTGGGGAGCTGTTTTTT	CASSPSTPRTSGELFF
TRBV18	.	TRBJ1-4	.	TGTGCCAGCTCACCGAGGGAGGCGTCGGGGGAAAAACTGTTTTTT	CASSPREASGEKLFF
TRBV7-2	.	TRBJ2-5	TRBD2	TGTGCCAGCAGCCTCTACCCTCGACTAGCGGGGCCCGCGGGGACCCAGTACTTC	CASSLYPRLAGPAGTQYF
TRBV28	.	TRBJ1-6	.	TGTGCCAGCGGTTGGGGAACAGGGAGTTCTAGATCACCCCTCCACTTT	CASGWGTGSSRSPLHF
TRBV5-8	.	TRBJ1-6	.	TGTGCCAGCAGCTTGGGCCCGCTGATTTATAGAAATTCACCCCTCCACTTT	CASSLGPLIYRNSPLHF
TRBV5-4	.	TRBJ2-5	.	TGTGCCAGCAGTTTGGGGGTGGCAGCGGCCCAAGAGACCCAGTACTTC	CASSLGVAAAQETQYF
TRBV5-6	.	TRBJ1-2	TRBD1	TGTGCCAGCAGCCGCACCCGGGACAGGGGCTGGGACTATGGCTACACCTTC	CASSRTRDRGWDYGYTF
TRBV5-1	.	TRBJ2-7	.	TGCGCCAGCAGAGGCGGGGCGGCTACCGAGCAGTACTTC	CASRGGAATEQYF
TRBV10-3	.	TRBJ2-5	.	TGTGCCATCAAAGGGAGTGAAGGCCAAGAGACCCAGTACTTC	CAIKGSEGQETQYF
TRBV6-5	.	TRBJ1-1	.	TGTGCCAGCAGTTACGGTTGGGGGGGGTTAGGCACTGAAGCTTTCTTT	CASSYGWGGLGTEAFF
TRBV28	few	TRBJ1-2	.	TGTGCCAGCAGTTTCCCGGCGGAGGGGCCGGGGTATGGCTACACCTTC	CASSFPAEGPGYGYTF
TRBV6-1	.	TRBJ1-1	.	TGTGCCAGCAGTGAAAGTGGGGGGTGGAACACTGAAGCTTTCTTT	CASSESGGWNTEAFF
TRBV3-1/TRBV3-2	.	TRBJ2-1	TRBD2	TGTGCCAGCAGCCTACAGCGGGAGGCCCACAATGAGCAGTTCTTC	CASSLQREAHNEQFF